The 4 T cell receptor beta chains in this list originate from one sample, sequenced in a study of vaccination and CD4 T cells after COVID-19. At the Johns Hopkins FTIC core, DNA taken from cultured CD4+ T cells was sequenced by way of the Oncomine TCR Beta short-read assay. MiXCR was run by TCRdb on the PCR reads, yielding one entry per CDR3 protein. The sample carries approximately 26,000 distinct CDR3 sequences, 64% recorded once. The sample's treatment: approximately 10-day PBMC culture with coronavirus spike peptide pools or control peptides (ViraFEST assay). Their target antigens are unknown. The sequencing sample was made of CD4+ T cells from blood, cultured in vitro. The source is a human donor who had recovered from COVID-19.

This clonotype was detected a few times. The chain carries TRBV25-1 and TRBJ2-5, with 11 bases that match TRBD1. The CDR3 spans 13 residues. The V gene end was trimmed by 10 bases and the J gene end by 5 bases; junction bases not matched to a gene: 6. CDR1 is MGHDK, CDR2 SYGVNS, per germline. In nucleotides, the CDR3 is TGTGCCACCAGGACAGGGGGCAGGGAGACCCAGTACTTC. Its protein product is CATRTGGRETQYF.

This chain uses TRBV6-1 with TRBJ2-1; weak D call: TRBD2 (5 bases). CDR1 is MNHNS and CDR2 is SASEGT in the germline V gene. V lost 5 bases and J lost 1, with 24 bases in between. The CDR3 is 19 amino acids. The CDR3 spells CASSPPAGSPYGSYNEQFF. CDR3 bases: TGTGCCAGCAGTCCCCCGGCGGGTAGCCCATATGGGTCCTACAATGAGCAGTTCTTC.

V usage is TRBV20-1 and J usage is TRBJ2-7; D remains unclear. The CDR3 has 11 residues. The germline CDR1 and CDR2 sequences are DFQATT and SNEGSKA (reference sequence). The V and J ends lost 3 bases and 10 bases respectively, with 13 bases between them. Here the CDR3 reads CSASSVGLQYF. The CDR3 region has the DNA TGCAGTGCTAGCTCAGTAGGGCTCCAGTACTTC.

This clonotype was found a few times. J is TRBJ1-6 and V is TRBV20-1; D uncertain. This CDR3 contains 18 residues. V was clipped by 2 bases and J by 8 bases, with 25 bases between them. In germline, CDR1 is DFQATT, CDR2 SNEGSKA (reference sequence). The CDR3: CSARPPFGRPESDSPLHF. The CDR3 bases are TGCAGTGCTAGACCACCATTCGGGCGTCCGGAATCGGATTCACCCCTCCACTTT.